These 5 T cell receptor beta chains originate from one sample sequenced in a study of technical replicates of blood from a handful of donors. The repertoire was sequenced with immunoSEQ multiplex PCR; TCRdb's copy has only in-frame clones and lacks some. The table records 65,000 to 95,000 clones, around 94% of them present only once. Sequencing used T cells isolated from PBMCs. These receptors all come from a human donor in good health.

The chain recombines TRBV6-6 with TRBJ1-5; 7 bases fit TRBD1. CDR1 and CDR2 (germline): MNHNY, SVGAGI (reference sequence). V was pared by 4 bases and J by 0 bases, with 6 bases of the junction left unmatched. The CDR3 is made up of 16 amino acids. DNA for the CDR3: TGTGCCAGCAGTTCCCCGACAGGGAGTAGCAATCAGCCCCAGCATTTT. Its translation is CASSSPTGSSNQPQHF.

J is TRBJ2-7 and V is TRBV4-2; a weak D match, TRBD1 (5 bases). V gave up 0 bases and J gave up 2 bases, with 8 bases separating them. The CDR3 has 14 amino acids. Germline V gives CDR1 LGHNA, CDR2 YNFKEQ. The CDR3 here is CASSQETGPYEQYF. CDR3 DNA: TGTGCCAGCAGCCAAGAAACAGGCCCCTACGAGCAGTACTTC.

CDR3 coding DNA: TGTGCCAGCAAGGGGTCGCCGTGGCAGGGGGGTAACGGGGAGCTGTTTTTT. Residues: CASKGSPWQGGNGELFF. V and J are TRBV2 and TRBJ2-2, with D possibly matching TRBD1 (7 bases). This CDR3 is built from 17 residues. Germline V gene data show CDR1 as SNHLY and CDR2 as FYNNEI. Trimming cost V 7 bases and J 7 bases, with 25 bases left between them.

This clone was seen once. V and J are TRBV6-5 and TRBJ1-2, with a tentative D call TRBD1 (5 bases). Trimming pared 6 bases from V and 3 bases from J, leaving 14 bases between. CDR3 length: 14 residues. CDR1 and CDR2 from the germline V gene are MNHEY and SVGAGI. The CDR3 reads CASSQDWGDYGYTF. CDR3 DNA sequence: TGTGCCAGCAGCCAAGATTGGGGCGACTATGGCTACACCTTC.

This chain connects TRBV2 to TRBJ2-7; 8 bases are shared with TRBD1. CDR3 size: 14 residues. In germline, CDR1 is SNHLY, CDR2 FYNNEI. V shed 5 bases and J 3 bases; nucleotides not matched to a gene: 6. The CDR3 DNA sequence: TGTGCCAGCAGTCAGGGGGCCCTTAACTACGAGCAGTACTTC. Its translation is CASSQGALNYEQYF.